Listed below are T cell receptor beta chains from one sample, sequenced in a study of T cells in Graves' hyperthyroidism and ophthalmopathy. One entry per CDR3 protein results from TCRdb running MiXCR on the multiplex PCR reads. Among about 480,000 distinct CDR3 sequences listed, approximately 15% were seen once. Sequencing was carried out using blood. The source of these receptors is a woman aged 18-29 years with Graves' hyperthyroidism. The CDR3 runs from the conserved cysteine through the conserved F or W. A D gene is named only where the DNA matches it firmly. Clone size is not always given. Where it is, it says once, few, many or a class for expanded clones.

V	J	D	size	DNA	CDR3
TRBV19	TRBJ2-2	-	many	TGTGCCAGTATGAGATTTGAGAACACCGGGGAGCTGTTTTTT	CASMRFENTGELFF
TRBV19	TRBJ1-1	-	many	TGTGCCAGTAGTATAGCTCCTGACGGGACTGAAGCTTTCTTT	CASSIAPDGTEAFF
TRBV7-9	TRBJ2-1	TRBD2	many	TGTGCCAGCAGCTTAGGAGGGACTACCTACAATGAGCAGTTCTTC	CASSLGGTTYNEQFF
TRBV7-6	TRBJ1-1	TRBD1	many	TGTGCCAGCAGCGTGGGACAGGGAATGAACACTGAAGCTTTCTTT	CASSVGQGMNTEAFF
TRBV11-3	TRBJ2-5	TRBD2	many	TGTGCCAGCAGCTTAACGACTAGCGGGAGTGAGACCCAGTACTTC	CASSLTTSGSETQYF
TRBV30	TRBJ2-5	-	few	TGTGCCTGGAGTGTCTCTGGGTTTGAGACCCAGTACTTC	CAWSVSGFETQYF
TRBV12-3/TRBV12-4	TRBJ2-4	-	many	TGTGCCAGCAGCTCAAACCCCGGGACCTCGAGGAACATTCAGTACTTC	CASSSNPGTSRNIQYF
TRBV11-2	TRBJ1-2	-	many	TGTGCCAGCAGCTTAAGTTCCGATCGGGGCTACACCTTC	CASSLSSDRGYTF
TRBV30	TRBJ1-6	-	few	TGTGCCTGGCAAGTAAATTCACCCCTCCACTTT	CAWQVNSPLHF
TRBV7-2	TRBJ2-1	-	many	TGTGCCAGCAGCTTAGAACTAGCATCCAATGAGCAGTTCTTC	CASSLELASNEQFF
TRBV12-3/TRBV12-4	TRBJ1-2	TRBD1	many	TGTGCCAGCAGTTTCCTCTTGACAGGGGGTGGGAACTATGGCTACACCTTC	CASSFLLTGGGNYGYTF
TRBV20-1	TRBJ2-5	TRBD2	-	TGCAGTGCAGACACCGGGACTAACGGAGAGACCCAGTACTTC	CSADTGTNGETQYF
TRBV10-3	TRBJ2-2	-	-	TGTGCCCTCAGAAGGGGAAGGGAGGCCGGGGAGCTGTTTTTT	CALRRGREAGELFF
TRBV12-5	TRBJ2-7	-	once	TGTGCTAGTGCCGCAGCAGGGATGCGGACTGTATCCTACGAGCAGTACTTC	CASAAAGMRTVSYEQYF
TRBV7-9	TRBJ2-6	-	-	TGTGCCAGCAGCTTATTTTGGTGGCCCCCTCCTGGGGCCAACGTCCTGACTTTC	CASSLFWWPPPGANVLTF
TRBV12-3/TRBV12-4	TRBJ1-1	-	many	TGTGCCAGCAGCCGACCATCCAGGGACACTGAAGCTTTCTTT	CASSRPSRDTEAFF
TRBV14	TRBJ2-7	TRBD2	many	TGTGCCAGCAGGCCGTCTAGCGGCTCCTACGAGCAGTACTTC	CASRPSSGSYEQYF
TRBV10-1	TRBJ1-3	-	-	TGCGCCAGCAGTGAGGACTCCGCTGGAAACACCATATATTTT	CASSEDSAGNTIYF
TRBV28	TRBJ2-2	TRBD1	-	TGTGCCACCCACAGGGCAGGGGGAACCGGGGAGCTGTTTTTT	CATHRAGGTGELFF
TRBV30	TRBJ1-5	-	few	TGTGCCTGGGGTGACAGGCCAGGGCAGCCCCAGCATTTT	CAWGDRPGQPQHF
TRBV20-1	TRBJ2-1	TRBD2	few	TGCAGTGCTAGAGAGGATAGCGGGAGGGAAGAGCAGTTCTTC	CSAREDSGREEQFF
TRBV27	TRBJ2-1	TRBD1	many	TGTGCCGCAAGGGGACAGGGCTACAATGAGCAGTTCTTC	CAARGQGYNEQFF
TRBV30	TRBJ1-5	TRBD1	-	TGTGCCTGGAGTTCAATTCAACAGGGGGCTCGCGGTCAGCCCCAGCATTTT	CAWSSIQQGARGQPQHF
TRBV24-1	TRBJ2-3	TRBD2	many	TGTGCCACCAGTGACCTAGCGGGACCGAGCACAGATACGCAGTATTTT	CATSDLAGPSTDTQYF
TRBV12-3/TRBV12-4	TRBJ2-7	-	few	TGTGCCAGCAGTCTCGGACAGACCACCTACTACGAGCAGTACTTC	CASSLGQTTYYEQYF
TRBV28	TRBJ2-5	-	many	TGTGCCAGCCAGGTTGAGGAGACCCAGTACTTC	CASQVEETQYF
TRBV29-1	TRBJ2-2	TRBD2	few	TGCAGCGTAGCGGGAAACACCGGGGAGCTGTTTTTT	CSVAGNTGELFF
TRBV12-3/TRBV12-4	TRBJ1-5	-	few	TGTGCCAGCACCCCGATAGGGGGAGCGGGGCAGCCCCAGCATTTT	CASTPIGGAGQPQHF
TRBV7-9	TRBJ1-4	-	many	TGTGCCACGGGGAGGCAGTCGGAAAAACTGTTTTTT	CATGRQSEKLFF
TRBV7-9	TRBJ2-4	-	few	TGTGCCAGCAGCTTAGCGATAATGGGTACCACTCCGGCCAAAAACATTCAGTACTTC	CASSLAIMGTTPAKNIQYF
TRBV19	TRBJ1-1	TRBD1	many	TGTGCCAGTAGACAGGGGATGAGAGGCACTGAAGCTTTCTTT	CASRQGMRGTEAFF
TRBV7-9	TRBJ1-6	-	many	TGTGCCAGCAGCTTTGAACAGGCTAATTCACCCCTCCACTTT	CASSFEQANSPLHF
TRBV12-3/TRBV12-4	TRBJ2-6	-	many	TGTGCCAGCAGTCCCATCTCTGGGGCCAACGTCCTGACTTTC	CASSPISGANVLTF
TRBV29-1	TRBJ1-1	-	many	TGCAGCGTTGAGAGCCGCATGAACACTGAAGCTTTCTTT	CSVESRMNTEAFF
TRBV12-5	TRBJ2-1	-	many	TGTGCTAGTGGTTTGACCTCCCCCGAGGCCTACAATGAGCAGTTCTTC	CASGLTSPEAYNEQFF
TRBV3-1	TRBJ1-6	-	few	TGTGCCAGCAGCCAAGATATTTCGGCCGCACTTCATAATTCACCCCTCCACTTT	CASSQDISAALHNSPLHF
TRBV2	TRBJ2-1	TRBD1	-	TGTGCCAGCAGTGGAGACAGGGGCCGTTACAATGAGCAGTTCTTC	CASSGDRGRYNEQFF
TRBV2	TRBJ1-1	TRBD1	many	TGTGCCAGCAGGGGCACAGGGGGAGGCACTGAAGCTTTCTTT	CASRGTGGGTEAFF
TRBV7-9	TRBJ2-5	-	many	TGTGCCAGCAGCTTAGCGTATAAGCGGAGGGGATCCCAAGAGACCCAGTACTTC	CASSLAYKRRGSQETQYF
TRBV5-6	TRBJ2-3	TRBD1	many	TGTGCCAGCAGCTTGGAAGCTGGGACAGGGGGCTCCGCTACGCAGTATTTT	CASSLEAGTGGSATQYF
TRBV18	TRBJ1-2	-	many	TGTGCCAGCTCACCACCGGGGGACTATGGCTACACCTTC	CASSPPGDYGYTF
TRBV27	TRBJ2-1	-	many	TGTGCCAGCAGTTTTTTGGGGGGCTTGACCTACAATGAGCAGTTCTTC	CASSFLGGLTYNEQFF
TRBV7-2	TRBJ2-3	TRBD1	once	TGTGCCAGCAGTACCAAGACAGGGCGCCTCACAGATACGCAGTATTTT	CASSTKTGRLTDTQYF
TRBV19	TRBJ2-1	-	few	TGTGCCAGTAGTATAGACAGAAGGCGGTTCTTC	CASSIDRRRFF
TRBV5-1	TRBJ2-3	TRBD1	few	TGCGCCAGCAGCTTGGCGACAGGGGCGAGCACAGATACGCAGTATTTT	CASSLATGASTDTQYF